This T cell receptor beta chain is drawn from a study of T cells in localized non-small cell lung cancer. Overall study findings and caveats: Paired adjacent lung recovered a median about 61 of the top 100 tumor clones. Longer overall survival was linked to higher blood T cell density.

This clone was picked up one time. Its antigen is not identified. TCRdb's table, derived via immunoSEQ multiplex PCR, lists solely in-frame clones and lacks some. The repertoire holds tens of thousands of clones, with approximately 80% as singletons. The CDR3 contains 13 residues. CDR1 and CDR2 from the germline V gene are SNHLY and FYNNEI. V was clipped by 4 bases and J by 11 bases, with 15 bases between them. The chain couples TRBV2 to TRBJ1-3, with D perhaps TRBD1 (6 bases). Material: peripheral blood, obtained before any cancer treatment. The receptor's source is a female donor aged 60 or older with stage I lung adenocarcinoma. The chain's CDR3 is CASSVIQGESIYF. The CDR3 coding sequence is TGTGCCAGCAGTGTGATACAGGGTGAATCCATATATTTT.